One sample yielded the 21 T cell receptor beta chains listed below, sequenced in a study of blood T cells in healthy people across ages. It was with a sample-barcoded 5' primer and a J-beta primer mix that a second PCR of roughly 7 to 12 cycles was run. TCRdb reanalysed the 5' RACE reads using MiXCR and keeps one entry per CDR3 protein. The data show about 1.5 million distinct CDR3 sequences, with 42% seen just once and under 8% held by the top ten. The source material was blood. These receptors were collected from a woman aged 18-29 years in good health.

The chain employs TRBV20-1 and TRBJ2-7, with D perhaps being TRBD1 or TRBD2 (6 bases each). CDR1 and CDR2 from the germline V gene are DFQATT and SNEGSKA (reference sequence). The V and J ends lost 5 bases and 0 bases respectively, with 14 bases between them. The CDR3 sequence is 14 residues long. The CDR3 sequence: CSAQGGTSSYEQYF. CDR3 DNA sequence: TGCAGTGCTCAAGGCGGGACAAGCTCCTACGAGCAGTACTTC.

This clonotype turned up a few times. The V gene is TRBV27, the J gene TRBJ2-7, with a possible D match to TRBD1 (5 bases). In germline, CDR1 is MNHEY, CDR2 SMNVEV (reference sequence). Trimming took 6 bases from V and 3 from J, leaving 21 bases between them. The CDR3 loop spans 16 amino acids. Written as DNA, the CDR3 is TGTGCCAGCAGATCGAGCAGTGGCAGGGTTATCTACGAGCAGTACTTC. This codes for CASRSSSGRVIYEQYF.

The chain joins TRBV20-1 to TRBJ2-4; 9 bases map to TRBD2. Trimming took 4 bases from V and 13 from J; bases not matched to a gene: 14. Looked up from germline, CDR1 is DFQATT and CDR2 is SNEGSKA (reference sequence). The CDR3 is 14 amino acids. The CDR3 is CSATPGTSRNEQYF. CDR3 in DNA: TGCAGTGCTACGCCCGGGACTAGCAGGAATGAGCAGTACTTC.

This clonotype was recorded a few times. V and J are TRBV9 and TRBJ2-1; D gene ambiguous. CDR1 SGDLS and CDR2 YYNGEE come from the germline V gene. The ends were cut back, 4 bases at V and 6 bases at J, with 8 bases in the middle. The CDR3 contains 12 residues. CDR3 DNA sequence: TGTGCCAGCAGCTCCCGCTTCAATGAGCAGTTCTTC. Its protein is CASSSRFNEQFF. Variable domain in full (rest from reference TRBV9 and TRBJ2-1): DSGVTQTPKHLITATGQRVTLRCSPRSGDLSVYWYQQSLDQGLQFLIQYYNGEERAKGNILERFSAQQFPDLHSELNLSSLELGDSALYFCASSSRFNEQFFGPGTRLTVL.

The chain uses TRBV7-6 and TRBJ2-5, with D perhaps matching TRBD1 (5 bases). This CDR3 comprises 16 residues. Germline values: CDR1 SGHVS, CDR2 FNYEAQ. V was clipped by 1 base and J by 2 bases, with 14 bases between them. CDR3 sequence (DNA): TGTGCCAGCAGCTTAGTGACAGCGAATTTACAAGAGACCCAGTACTTC. This sequence encodes CASSLVTANLQETQYF. The complete variable domain, with remaining parts taken from reference TRBV7-6 and TRBJ2-5, reads GAGVSQSPRYKVTKRGQDVALRCDPISGHVSLYWYRQALGQGPEFLTYFNYEAQQDKSGLPNDRFSAERPEGSISTLTIQRTEQRDSAMYRCASSLVTANLQETQYFGPGTRLLVL.

The V gene is TRBV10-3, the J gene TRBJ2-7, with 7 positions matching TRBD2. Germline trimming cut 6 bases from V and 3 bases from J; bases unmatched to any gene: 11. The CDR3 runs 15 residues. CDR1 ENHRY and CDR2 SYGVKD come from the germline V gene. This CDR3 reads CAIREGLRENYEQYF. The DNA of the CDR3 is TGTGCCATCAGGGAGGGACTAAGAGAAAACTACGAGCAGTACTTC.

This chain connects TRBV6-6 to TRBJ2-5; D is ambiguous. The CDR3 loop spans 12 amino acids. Germline V gene data show CDR1 as MNHNY and CDR2 as SVGAGI (reference sequence). Trimming shortened V by 7 bases and J by 2 bases, and 8 bases separated the two germline ends. CDR3 bases: TGTGCCAGCAATGGGCCACAAGAGACCCAGTACTTC. Translated, it gives CASNGPQETQYF.

The V gene is TRBV4-2, the J gene TRBJ1-3; no firm D call. The germline gives CDR1 LGHNA, CDR2 YNFKEQ. V was clipped by 0 bases and J by 3 bases, with 12 bases between them. The CDR3 runs 16 residues. CDR3: CASSQDPSLDGNTIYF. For the CDR3, the DNA is TGTGCCAGCAGCCAAGATCCCAGTCTGGATGGAAACACCATATATTTT.

The J gene is TRBJ2-1, the V gene TRBV20-1; tentative D call: TRBD1 (6 bases). Germline CDR1 reads DFQATT; CDR2 reads SNEGSKA (reference sequence). This CDR3 contains 14 residues. The CDR3, as DNA: TGCGGTGGGGGCAGCCAAGAGTCCGTCAATGAGCAGTTCTTC. Translating it yields CGGGSQESVNEQFF.

This clonotype was picked up a small number of times. The V gene is TRBV20-1, the J gene TRBJ2-1; the D gene is possibly TRBD2 (7 bases). V was shortened by 7 bases and J by 6 bases, with 16 bases between the two germline ends. The CDR3 sequence is 13 residues long. The V gene's germline CDR1 is DFQATT and CDR2 SNEGSKA (reference sequence). CDR3 DNA sequence: TGCAGTGTGGGGGCTAGCGGAACCAATGAGCAGTTCTTC. Residues: CSVGASGTNEQFF.

V is TRBV6-1 and J is TRBJ2-3; 7 bases map to TRBD2. The CDR3 runs to 18 residues. Trimming cost V 6 bases and J 0 bases; bases outside gene matches: 15. Germline values: CDR1 MNHNS, CDR2 SASEGT. The DNA of the CDR3 is TGTGCCAGCAGGAGTCGGGGTGGCGGGGGTTTTAGCACAGATACGCAGTATTTT. The encoded protein is CASRSRGGGGFSTDTQYF.

About this clonotype itself: One junction end does not reproduce the germline sequence, and a read error may be involved. The CDR3 DNA sequence: TGTACCAGCAGCTTGAGGGGACAGGGAGCTTTCTTT. Its translation: CTSSLRGQGAFF. The chain links TRBV7-3 to TRBJ1-1, with 9 bases matching TRBD1. CDR1 is SGHTA, CDR2 FQGTGA, per germline. This CDR3 is 12 amino acids long.

This clonotype was detected a few times. The rearrangement links TRBV13 to TRBJ2-5, with D possibly being TRBD1 (6 bases). Germline CDR1 and CDR2: PRHDT and FYEKMQ (reference sequence). The CDR3 runs to 14 residues. The V and J ends lost 1 base and 9 bases respectively, with 15 bases between them. CDR3 sequence (DNA): TGTGCCAGCAGCTTAGTGCGGTCCTCAGGGGCCCAGTACTTC. Its protein is CASSLVRSSGAQYF.

This clonotype was detected ten times or more. The V call is TRBV27, the J call TRBJ2-7; D may be TRBD1 (5 bases). CDR1 is MNHEY and CDR2 is SMNVEV in the germline V gene (reference sequence). CDR3 length: 15 residues. With 6 bases removed from V and 2 bases from J, the gap between germline ends came to 17 bases. The CDR3 sequence is CASSSPGTGTYEQYF. The CDR3 DNA is TGTGCCAGCAGCTCCCCCGGAACAGGCACCTACGAGCAGTACTTC.

This clonotype was detected once. V and J are TRBV7-9 and TRBJ1-4; tentatively, D is TRBD1 (5 bases). V lost 1 base and J lost 4, with 22 bases in between. There are 19 residues in the CDR3. Germline lookup yields CDR1 SEHNR and CDR2 FQNEAQ (reference sequence). CDR3 nucleotides: TGTGCCAGCAGCTTAGAAGGGATTTGGACCGGGACGGATAATGAAAAACTGTTTTTT. Translating gives CASSLEGIWTGTDNEKLFF.

The CDR3 is CASRSDRANNYGYTF. The CDR3 nucleotides read TGTGCCAGCAGGAGCGACAGGGCGAATAACTATGGCTACACCTTC. V is TRBV6-5 and J is TRBJ1-2; 7 bases are shared with TRBD1. Germline V gives CDR1 MNHEY, CDR2 SVGAGI. The CDR3 is made up of 15 amino acids. The ends lost 6 bases at V and 1 base at J; junction bases unmatched: 8.

The chain carries TRBV20-1 and TRBJ1-5; no clear D gene. The CDR3 extends over 14 amino acids. Germline V CDR1 and CDR2: DFQATT, SNEGSKA (reference sequence). The V and J ends lost 6 bases and 1 base respectively, with 13 bases between them. The CDR3 region is CSAPNSLSNQPQHF. CDR3 DNA: TGCAGTGCACCTAATTCCTTGAGCAATCAGCCCCAGCATTTT.

This chain connects TRBV4-1 to TRBJ2-5, with 7 bases lining up with TRBD2. From germline, CDR1 is MGHRA and CDR2 YSYEKL. V lost 3 bases to trimming and J lost 11 bases; unmatched junction nucleotides: 18. The CDR3 covers 16 residues. The CDR3: CASSQPASGLYNEQYF. CDR3 nucleotide sequence: TGCGCCAGCAGCCAGCCAGCTAGCGGACTCTACAATGAGCAGTACTTC.

This chain connects TRBV20-1 to TRBJ2-1; possibly TRBD2 for D (5 bases). Germline V lookup: CDR1 DFQATT, CDR2 SNEGSKA (reference sequence). This CDR3 spans 13 amino acids. CDR3 region: CILQRSSYNEQFF. CDR3 bases: TGCATACTCCAGCGGAGCTCCTACAATGAGCAGTTCTTC.

This clonotype was seen a few times. The chain employs TRBV28 and TRBJ1-2; D may be TRBD1 (6 bases). The CDR3 is 17 amino acids. V gave up 6 bases and J gave up 0 bases, with 20 bases separating them. The V gene's germline CDR1 is MDHEN and CDR2 SYDVKM. The CDR3: CASSQETGGGANYGYTF. Here the CDR3 DNA reads TGTGCCAGCAGCCAGGAGACAGGTGGTGGTGCTAACTATGGCTACACCTTC.

Only a few counts were recorded for this clonotype. The chain joins TRBV10-1 to TRBJ2-3; D not resolved. Germline CDR1 WNHNN, CDR2 SYGVQD (reference sequence). The CDR3 totals 11 residues. V lost 7 bases and J lost 5, with 7 bases in between. In nucleotides, the CDR3 is TGCGCCAGCACGTTGAAAGATACGCAGTATTTT. Translated, it gives CASTLKDTQYF.